The clone carrying this T cell receptor (beta chain) has only a few counts. The target antigen is unknown. The CDR3 totals 13 residues. V lost 3 bases and J 6 bases, leaving 11 bases between the germline ends. Germline V CDR1 and CDR2: SEHNR, FQNEAQ (reference sequence). This record belongs to a study of identical twins. Study outcomes and limitations: Cross-sectional statistical analysis was relied on for the conclusions, without the same donors being followed.

It was template switching that added a universal primer site, and there were unique molecular identifiers on the cDNA. TCRdb called the 5' RACE reads again in MiXCR, with one record for every CDR3 protein. This table has under 900,000 distinct CDR3 sequences, 9% to 15% appearing once. In addition, the sample was reused for a study of yellow fever vaccine responses in identical twins.

Sample: PBMCs. The V gene is TRBV7-9, the J gene TRBJ1-2, with TRBD1 as a possible D gene (6 bases). This TCR was sampled from a woman aged 18-30 years in good health. This chain's CDR3 is CASSFGTKDGYTF. Written as DNA, the CDR3 is TGTGCCAGCAGCTTCGGGACAAAGGATGGCTACACCTTC.